This T cell receptor (beta chain) is from a study of blood T cell repertoires in COVID-19. Original handling: How many nucleated cells were present was estimated from reference gene primer amplification. Produced via immunoSEQ multiplex PCR; TCRdb's table is partial and in-frame only. V, J and clone size are those of that table, while D and trimming were read from the DNA. This table has tens of thousands of clones, roughly 73% appearing once. The CDR3 is 15 residues long. The trim removed 0 bases at V and 7 bases at J, leaving 6 bases unmatched. Germline-derived CDR1 and CDR2 are KGHSH and LQKENI. This TCR was recovered from a man at least 80 years old with acute or convalescent COVID-19. J is TRBJ2-7 and V is TRBV18, with TRBD1 identical over 10 bases. Sequencing was carried out using peripheral blood. CDR3: CASSPPGTGEHEQYF. Here the CDR3 DNA reads TGTGCCAGCTCACCACCCGGGACAGGGGAACATGAGCAGTACTTC.